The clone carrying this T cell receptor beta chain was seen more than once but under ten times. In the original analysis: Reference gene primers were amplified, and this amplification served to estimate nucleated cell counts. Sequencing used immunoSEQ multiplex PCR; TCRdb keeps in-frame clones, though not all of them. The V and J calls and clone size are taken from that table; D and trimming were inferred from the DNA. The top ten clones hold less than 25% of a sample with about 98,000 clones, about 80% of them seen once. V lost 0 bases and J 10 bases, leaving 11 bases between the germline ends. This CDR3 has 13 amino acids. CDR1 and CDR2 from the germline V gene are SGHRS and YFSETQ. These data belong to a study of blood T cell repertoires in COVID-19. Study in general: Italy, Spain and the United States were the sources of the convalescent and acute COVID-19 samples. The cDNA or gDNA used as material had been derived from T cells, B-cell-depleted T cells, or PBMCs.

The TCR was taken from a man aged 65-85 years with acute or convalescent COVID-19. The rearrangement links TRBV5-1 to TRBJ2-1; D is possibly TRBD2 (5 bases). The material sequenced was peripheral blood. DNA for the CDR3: TGCGCCAGCAGCTTGGATCCGGGGTGGGAGCAGTTCTTC. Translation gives CASSLDPGWEQFF.